The TCR beta chain under discussion was sequenced for a study of blood T cell repertoires in COVID-19. Study-wide context: Recovered status applied to Cohort 3 donors who had two consecutive negative PCRs. It also applied to those with clearance or with symptom resolution.

Clinical history reported by participants formed the basis on which cohorts were assigned. The protocol was immunoSEQ multiplex PCR, while the TCRdb copy is restricted to in-frame clones and leaves out a portion. This table has some 300,000 clones, approximately 90% appearing once. The ends lost 0 bases at V and 5 bases at J; junction bases unmatched: 5. CDR3 length: 15 amino acids. Per germline, CDR1 SGDLS and CDR2 YYNGEE. The sequence derives from a woman aged 55 to 70 in a cohort exposed to, infected with or recovered from COVID-19 (not recorded which). Specimen: PBMCs or T cells enriched from blood (not recorded which). The rearrangement uses TRBV9 and TRBJ2-5; 9 bases match TRBD2. The CDR3 loop is CASSVDGGRAETQYF. The DNA of the CDR3 is TGTGCCAGCAGCGTAGACGGCGGGAGGGCGGAGACCCAGTACTTC.